The rows below give T cell receptor beta chains drawn from one sample of a study of human T cells and chemical hapten exposure. TCRdb reanalysed the RACE reads using MiXCR and keeps one entry per CDR3 protein. Of around 330,000 distinct CDR3 sequences in the sample, 5.5% were seen once. Sequencing was performed on whole blood, taken in connection with sensitization to the hapten diphenylcyclopropenone (DPC). Receptors were obtained from a woman aged 18-35 years with alopecia areata. Some clones in this sample may be carry-over from other donors' samples. The CDR3 runs from the conserved cysteine through the conserved F or W. D genes are given only for firm matches. Rows may omit the clone size; those that give it use once, few, many or a size class.

J,V,size,D,CDR3,DNA
TRBJ2-5,TRBV5-1,many,-,CASSFRGYQETQYF,TGCGCCAGCAGCTTTCGGGGGTACCAAGAGACCCAGTACTTC
TRBJ1-1,TRBV7-2,many,-,CASSLAGADTEAFF,TGTGCCAGCAGCTTAGCAGGGGCGGACACTGAAGCTTTCTTT
TRBJ2-3,TRBV24-1,few,-,CATSDKRDLYSDTQYF,TGTGCCACCAGTGATAAGAGGGACCTCTACTCAGATACGCAGTATTTT
TRBJ1-1,TRBV15,few,-,CATSRDQGVDTEAFF,TGTGCCACCAGCAGAGATCAAGGGGTGGACACTGAAGCTTTCTTT
TRBJ1-5,TRBV10-2,many,-,CASSESYQPQHF,TGCGCCAGCAGTGAGAGCTATCAGCCCCAGCATTTT
TRBJ2-7,TRBV6-2/TRBV6-3,many,TRBD2,CASSSTSGGPQDYEQYF,TGTGCCAGCAGTTCTACTAGCGGGGGTCCCCAAGACTACGAGCAGTACTTC
TRBJ2-5,TRBV2,many,-,CASTVVIGGTQYF,TGTGCCAGCACCGTGGTCATTGGTGGGACCCAGTACTTC
TRBJ2-3,TRBV20-1,few,TRBD2,CSASGLAGKIDTQYF,TGCAGTGCCTCGGGACTAGCGGGGAAAATAGATACGCAGTATTTT
TRBJ2-4,TRBV4-2,few,-,CASSHHRDSPENIQYF,TGTGCCAGCAGCCACCATCGGGACTCCCCTGAAAACATTCAGTACTTC
TRBJ1-1,TRBV20-1,many,-,CSARVRASWGAEAFF,TGCAGTGCTAGAGTAAGGGCTTCATGGGGGGCTGAAGCTTTCTTT
TRBJ2-1,TRBV4-1,-,TRBD2,CASSQDSWTSGGPWRNEQFF,TGCGCCAGCAGCCAAGATAGTTGGACTAGCGGGGGCCCCTGGAGGAATGAGCAGTTCTTC
TRBJ2-3,TRBV7-2,-,TRBD1,CASRTTGPSDTQYF,TGTGCCAGCAGGACGACAGGGCCGTCAGATACGCAGTATTTT
TRBJ2-2,TRBV7-2,few,-,CASSFDWSRGTTGELFF,TGTGCCAGCAGCTTCGATTGGTCTCGGGGTACCACCGGGGAGCTGTTTTTT